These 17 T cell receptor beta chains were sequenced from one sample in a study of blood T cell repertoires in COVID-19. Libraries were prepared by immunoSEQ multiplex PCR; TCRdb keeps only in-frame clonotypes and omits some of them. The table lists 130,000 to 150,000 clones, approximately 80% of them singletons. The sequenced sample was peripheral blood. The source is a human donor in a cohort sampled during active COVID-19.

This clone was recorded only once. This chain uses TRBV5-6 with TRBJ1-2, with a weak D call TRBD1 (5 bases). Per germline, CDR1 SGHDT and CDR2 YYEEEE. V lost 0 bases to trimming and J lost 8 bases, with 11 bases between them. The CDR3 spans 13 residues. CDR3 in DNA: TGTGCCAGCAGCTTGGCCGGGGGTGGAGGCTACACCTTC. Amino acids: CASSLAGGGGYTF.

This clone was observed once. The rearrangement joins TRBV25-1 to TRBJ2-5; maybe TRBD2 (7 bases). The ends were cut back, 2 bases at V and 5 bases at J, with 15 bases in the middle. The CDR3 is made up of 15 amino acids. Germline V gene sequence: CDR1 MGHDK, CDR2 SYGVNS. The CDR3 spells CASSEGGGAVETQYF. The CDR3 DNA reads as TGTGCCAGCAGTGAAGGTGGGGGGGCCGTTGAGACCCAGTACTTC. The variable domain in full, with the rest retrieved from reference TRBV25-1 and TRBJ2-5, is EADIYQTPRYLVIGTGKKITLECSQTMGHDKMYWYQQDPGMELHLIHYSYGVNSTEKGDLSSESTVSRIRTEHFPLTLESARPSHTSQYLCASSEGGGAVETQYFGPGTRLLVL.

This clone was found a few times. In nucleotides, the CDR3 is TGTGCCAGCAGCCAAAGGCAGGGGGCCTTTGGCTACACCTTC. Its protein product is CASSQRQGAFGYTF. The chain has TRBV14 and TRBJ1-2, with 8 bases that match TRBD1. Germline trimming cut 2 bases from V and 7 bases from J; bases unmatched to any gene: 6. The germline CDR1 and CDR2 sequences are SGHDN and FVKESK. The CDR3 runs 14 residues.

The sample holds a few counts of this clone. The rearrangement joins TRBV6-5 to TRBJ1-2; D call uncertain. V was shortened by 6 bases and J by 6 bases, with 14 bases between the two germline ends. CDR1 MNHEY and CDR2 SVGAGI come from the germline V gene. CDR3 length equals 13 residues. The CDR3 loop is CASRIDGVHGYTF. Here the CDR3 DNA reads TGTGCCAGCAGGATCGACGGGGTTCATGGCTACACCTTC.

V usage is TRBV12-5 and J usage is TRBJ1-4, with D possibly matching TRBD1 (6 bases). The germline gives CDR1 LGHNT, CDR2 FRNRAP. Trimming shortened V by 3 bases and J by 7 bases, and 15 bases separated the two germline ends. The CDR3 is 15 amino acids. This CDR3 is CASGFSGTRGEKLFF. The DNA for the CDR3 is TGTGCTAGTGGTTTCTCCGGGACAAGGGGTGAAAAACTGTTTTTT. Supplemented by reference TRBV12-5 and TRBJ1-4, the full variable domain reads DARVTQTPRHKVTEMGQEVTMRCQPILGHNTVFWYRQTMMQGLELLAYFRNRAPLDDSGMPKDRFSAEMPDATLATLKIQPSEPRDSAVYFCASGFSGTRGEKLFFGSGTQLSVL.

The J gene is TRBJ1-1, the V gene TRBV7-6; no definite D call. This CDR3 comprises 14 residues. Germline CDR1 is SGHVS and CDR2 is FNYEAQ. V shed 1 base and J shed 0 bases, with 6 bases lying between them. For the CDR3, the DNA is TGTGCCAGCAGCTTAGGGCAGATGAACACTGAAGCTTTCTTT. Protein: CASSLGQMNTEAFF.

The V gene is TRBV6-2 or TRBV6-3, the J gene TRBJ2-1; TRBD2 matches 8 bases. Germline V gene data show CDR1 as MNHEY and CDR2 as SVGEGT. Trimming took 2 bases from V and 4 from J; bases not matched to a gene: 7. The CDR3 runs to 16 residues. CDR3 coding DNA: TGTGCCAGCAGTTACCACCACAGCGGGGGTTACAATGAGCAGTTCTTC. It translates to CASSYHHSGGYNEQFF.

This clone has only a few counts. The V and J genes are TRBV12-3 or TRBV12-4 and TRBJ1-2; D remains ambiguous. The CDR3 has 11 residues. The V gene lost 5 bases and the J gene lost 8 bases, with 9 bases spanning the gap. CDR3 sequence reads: CASSPGRGYTF. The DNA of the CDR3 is TGTGCCAGCAGTCCGGGTAGGGGCTACACCTTC.

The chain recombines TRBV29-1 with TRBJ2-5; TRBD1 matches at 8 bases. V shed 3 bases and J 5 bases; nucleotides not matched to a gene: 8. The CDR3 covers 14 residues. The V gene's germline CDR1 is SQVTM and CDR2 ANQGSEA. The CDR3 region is CSVDLGQGWETQYF. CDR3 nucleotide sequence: TGCAGCGTTGACCTCGGACAGGGATGGGAGACCCAGTACTTC.

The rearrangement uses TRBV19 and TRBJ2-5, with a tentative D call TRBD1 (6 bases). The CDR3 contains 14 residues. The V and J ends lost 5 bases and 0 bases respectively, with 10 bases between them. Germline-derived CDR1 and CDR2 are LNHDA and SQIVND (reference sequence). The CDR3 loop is CASSPRDNQETQYF. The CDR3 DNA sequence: TGTGCCAGTAGTCCCCGGGACAACCAAGAGACCCAGTACTTC.

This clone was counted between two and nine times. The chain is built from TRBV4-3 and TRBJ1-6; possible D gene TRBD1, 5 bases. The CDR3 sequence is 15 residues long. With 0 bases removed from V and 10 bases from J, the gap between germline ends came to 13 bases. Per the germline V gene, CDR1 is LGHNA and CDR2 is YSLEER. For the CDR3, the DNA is TGCGCCAGCAGCCAAGATAGGGGAATTCAATCACCCCTCCACTTT. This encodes CASSQDRGIQSPLHF.

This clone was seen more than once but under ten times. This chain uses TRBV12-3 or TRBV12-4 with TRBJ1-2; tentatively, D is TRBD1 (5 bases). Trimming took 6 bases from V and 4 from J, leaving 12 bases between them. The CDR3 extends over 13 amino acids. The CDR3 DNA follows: TGTGCCAGCAGACCGGACAAAGTCTATGGCTACACCTTC. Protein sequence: CASRPDKVYGYTF.

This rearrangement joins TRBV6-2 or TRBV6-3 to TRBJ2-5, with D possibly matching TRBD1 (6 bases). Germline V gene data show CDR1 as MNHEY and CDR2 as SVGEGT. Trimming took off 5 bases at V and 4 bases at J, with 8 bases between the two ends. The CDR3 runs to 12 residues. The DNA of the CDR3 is TGTGCCAGCAGTGGGGGCGGAGAGACCCAGTACTTC. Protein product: CASSGGGETQYF.

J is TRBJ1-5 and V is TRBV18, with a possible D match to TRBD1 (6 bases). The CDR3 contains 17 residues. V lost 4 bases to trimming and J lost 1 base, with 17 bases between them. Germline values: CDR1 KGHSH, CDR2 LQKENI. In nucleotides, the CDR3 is TGTGCCAGCTCACGTACAGGGATGGGACGGAGCAATCAGCCCCAGCATTTT. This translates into CASSRTGMGRSNQPQHF.

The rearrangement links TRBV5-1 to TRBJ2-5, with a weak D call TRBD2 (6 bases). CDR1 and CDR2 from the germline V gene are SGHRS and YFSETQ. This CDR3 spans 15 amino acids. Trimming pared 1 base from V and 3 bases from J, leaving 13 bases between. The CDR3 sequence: CASSLRLSGEETQYF. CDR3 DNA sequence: TGCGCCAGCAGCTTGCGATTATCGGGGGAAGAGACCCAGTACTTC.

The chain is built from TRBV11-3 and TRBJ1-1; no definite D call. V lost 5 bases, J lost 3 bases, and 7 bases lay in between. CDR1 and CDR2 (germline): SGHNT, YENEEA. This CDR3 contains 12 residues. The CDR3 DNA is TGTGCCAGCAGCCGCCTAGACACTGAAGCTTTCTTT. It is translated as CASSRLDTEAFF.

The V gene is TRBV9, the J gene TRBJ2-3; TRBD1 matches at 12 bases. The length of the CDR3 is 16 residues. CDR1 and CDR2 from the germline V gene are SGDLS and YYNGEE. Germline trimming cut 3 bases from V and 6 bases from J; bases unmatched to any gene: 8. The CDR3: CASSGAGTGGSDTQYF. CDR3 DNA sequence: TGTGCCAGCAGCGGGGCCGGGACAGGGGGCTCGGATACGCAGTATTTT. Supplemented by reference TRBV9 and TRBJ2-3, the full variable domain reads DSGVTQTPKHLITATGQRVTLRCSPRSGDLSVYWYQQSLDQGLQFLIQYYNGEERAKGNILERFSAQQFPDLHSELNLSSLELGDSALYFCASSGAGTGGSDTQYFGPGTRLTVL.